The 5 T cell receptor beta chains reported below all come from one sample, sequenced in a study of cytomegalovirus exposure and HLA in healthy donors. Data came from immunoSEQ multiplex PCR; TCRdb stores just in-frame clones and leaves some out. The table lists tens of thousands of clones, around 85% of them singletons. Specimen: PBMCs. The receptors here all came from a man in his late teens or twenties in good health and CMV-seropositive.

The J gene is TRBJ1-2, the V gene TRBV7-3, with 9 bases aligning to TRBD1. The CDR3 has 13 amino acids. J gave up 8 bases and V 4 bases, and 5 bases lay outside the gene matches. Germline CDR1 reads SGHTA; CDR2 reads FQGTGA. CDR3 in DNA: TGTGCCAGCAGCTCCCGGACAGGGGAAGGCTACACCTTC. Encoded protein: CASSSRTGEGYTF.

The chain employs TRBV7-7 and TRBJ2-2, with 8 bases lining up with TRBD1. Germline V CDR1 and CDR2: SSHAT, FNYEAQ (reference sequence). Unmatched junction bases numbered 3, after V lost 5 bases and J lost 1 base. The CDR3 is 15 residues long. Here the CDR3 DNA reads TGTGCCAGCAGCACGGGGACAGGGAACACCGGGGAGCTGTTTTTT. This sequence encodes CASSTGTGNTGELFF.

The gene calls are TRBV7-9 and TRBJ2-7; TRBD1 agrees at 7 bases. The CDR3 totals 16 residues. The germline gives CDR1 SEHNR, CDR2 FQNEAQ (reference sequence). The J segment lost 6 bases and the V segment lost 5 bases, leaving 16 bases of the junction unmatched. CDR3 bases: TGTGCCAGCAGCCCGAGGGACAGCGCCCGTCTAAGCGAGCAGTACTTC. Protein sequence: CASSPRDSARLSEQYF.

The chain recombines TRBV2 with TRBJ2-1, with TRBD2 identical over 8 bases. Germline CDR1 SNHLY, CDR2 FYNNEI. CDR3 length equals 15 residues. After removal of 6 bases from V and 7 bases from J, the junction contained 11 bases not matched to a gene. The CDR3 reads CASRDGRALMNEQFF. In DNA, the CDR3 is TGTGCCAGCAGGGACGGGAGGGCCTTGATGAATGAGCAGTTCTTC.

As DNA, the CDR3 is TGTGCCAGCAGCCAAGACCCTTTCGGGGGACAGAAGGCCATCGTAGCTTTCTTT. Its protein is CASSQDPFGGQKAIVAFF. The chain employs TRBV4-2 and TRBJ1-1; 7 bases match TRBD1. V shed 0 bases and J 10 bases; nucleotides not matched to a gene: 20. This CDR3 spans 18 amino acids. Germline V gene data show CDR1 as LGHNA and CDR2 as YNFKEQ.